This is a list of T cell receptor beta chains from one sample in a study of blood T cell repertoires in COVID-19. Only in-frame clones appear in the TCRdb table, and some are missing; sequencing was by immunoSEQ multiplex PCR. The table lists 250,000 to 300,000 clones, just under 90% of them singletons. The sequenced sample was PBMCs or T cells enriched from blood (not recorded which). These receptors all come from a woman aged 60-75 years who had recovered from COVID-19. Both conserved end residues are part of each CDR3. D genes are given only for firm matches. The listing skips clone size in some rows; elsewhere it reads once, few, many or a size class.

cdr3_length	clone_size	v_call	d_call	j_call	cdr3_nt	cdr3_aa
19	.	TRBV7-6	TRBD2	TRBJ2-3	TGTGCCAGCAGCTCCCGTCCCGGACCAGCGGGGGGTAACACAGATACGCAGTATTTT	CASSSRPGPAGGNTDTQYF
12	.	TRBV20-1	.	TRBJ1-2	TGCAGTGCTAGTTCCCAGGCCGGCGGCTACACCTTC	CSASSQAGGYTF
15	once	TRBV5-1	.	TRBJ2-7	TGCGCCAGCAGCCACCGACTAGATAAATACGAAGAGCAGTACTTC	CASSHRLDKYEEQYF
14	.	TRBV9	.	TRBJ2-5	TGTGCCAGCAGCTCCGTTAGGGGGGGGGAGACCCAGTACTTC	CASSSVRGGETQYF
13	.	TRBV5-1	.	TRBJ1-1	TGCGCCAGCAGCTCGCTAAGCGGGACTGAAGCTTTCTTT	CASSSLSGTEAFF
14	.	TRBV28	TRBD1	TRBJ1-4	TGTGCCAGCAGACTCGACAGGGTCGGGGAAAAACTGTTTTTT	CASRLDRVGEKLFF
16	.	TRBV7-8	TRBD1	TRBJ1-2	TGTGCCAGCAGCTTGATGCCAGGGGGCGCAGGCTATGGCTACACCTTC	CASSLMPGGAGYGYTF
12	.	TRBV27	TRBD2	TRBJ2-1	TGTGCCACCAGCCCGGGGGGAACTGAGCAGTTCTTC	CATSPGGTEQFF
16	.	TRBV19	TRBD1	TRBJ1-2	TGTGCCAGTAGGGGGGGACAGGCATTAAATCCCTATGGCTACACCTTC	CASRGGQALNPYGYTF
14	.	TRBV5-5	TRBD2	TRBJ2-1	TGTGCCAGCAGCTTACTAGCGGGGCGGGATGAGCAGTTCTTC	CASSLLAGRDEQFF
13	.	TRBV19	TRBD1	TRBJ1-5	TGTGCCAGTAATACAGGGGTGGGTCAGCCCCAGCATTTT	CASNTGVGQPQHF
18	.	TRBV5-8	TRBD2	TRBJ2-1	TGTGCCAGCAGCTTGTGGCTAGCGGGGGAGAGCTCCTACAATGAGCAGTTCTTC	CASSLWLAGESSYNEQFF
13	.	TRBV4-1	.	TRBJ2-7	TGCGCCAGCAGCCAGGAGAGCTCCTACGAGCAGTACTTC	CASSQESSYEQYF
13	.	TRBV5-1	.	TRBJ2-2	TGCGCCAGTAATTCAGGGTTCGGCGGGGAGCTGTTTTTT	CASNSGFGGELFF
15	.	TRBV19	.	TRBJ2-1	TGTGCCAGTACCAGTTTCAGTGTCTCCTACAATGAGCAGTTCTTC	CASTSFSVSYNEQFF
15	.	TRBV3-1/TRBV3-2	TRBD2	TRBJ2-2	TGTGCCAGCAGCCTAAGACTAGCTTGGACCGGGGAGCTGTTTTTT	CASSLRLAWTGELFF
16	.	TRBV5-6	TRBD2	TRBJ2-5	TGTGCCAGCAGGGCGGGACTAGCGGGGGTTCAAGAGACCCAGTACTTC	CASRAGLAGVQETQYF
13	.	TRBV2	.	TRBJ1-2	TGTGCCAGCAGTGATGTAGCCAACTATGGCTACACCTTC	CASSDVANYGYTF
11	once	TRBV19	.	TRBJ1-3	TGTGCCCTCAGCTCTGGAAACACCATATATTTT	CALSSGNTIYF
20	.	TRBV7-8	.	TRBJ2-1	TGTGCCAGCAGCTTAGACGGGCAGGGGACCCTCTCAGATTACTACAATGAGCAGTTCTTC	CASSLDGQGTLSDYYNEQFF
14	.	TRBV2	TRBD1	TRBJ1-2	TGTGCCAGCAGTGGGTTGACAGGGGCCGGTGGCTACACCTTC	CASSGLTGAGGYTF
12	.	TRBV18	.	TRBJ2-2	TGTGCCAGCTCACTGTATACCGGGGAGCTGTTTTTT	CASSLYTGELFF
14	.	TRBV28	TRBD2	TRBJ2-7	TGTGCCAGCAGTTTGGGTGGGACTACCTACGAGCAGTACTTC	CASSLGGTTYEQYF
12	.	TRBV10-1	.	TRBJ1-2	TGCGCCAGCAGTGAGGCGGGTGATGGCTACACCTTC	CASSEAGDGYTF
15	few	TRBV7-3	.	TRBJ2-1	TGTGCCAGCAGCTTAGGCGGGAATCTTTACAATGAGCAGTTCTTC	CASSLGGNLYNEQFF
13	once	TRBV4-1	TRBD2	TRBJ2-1	TGCGCCAGCAGCCAAGTGACTAGCGAACAGCAGTTCTTC	CASSQVTSEQQFF
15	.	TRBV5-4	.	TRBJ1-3	TGTGCCAGCAGCCAACAGGGAGTCTCTGGAAACACCATATATTTT	CASSQQGVSGNTIYF
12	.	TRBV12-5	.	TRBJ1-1	TGTGCTAGTGGTCCAGGGGTCGCTGAAGCTTTCTTT	CASGPGVAEAFF